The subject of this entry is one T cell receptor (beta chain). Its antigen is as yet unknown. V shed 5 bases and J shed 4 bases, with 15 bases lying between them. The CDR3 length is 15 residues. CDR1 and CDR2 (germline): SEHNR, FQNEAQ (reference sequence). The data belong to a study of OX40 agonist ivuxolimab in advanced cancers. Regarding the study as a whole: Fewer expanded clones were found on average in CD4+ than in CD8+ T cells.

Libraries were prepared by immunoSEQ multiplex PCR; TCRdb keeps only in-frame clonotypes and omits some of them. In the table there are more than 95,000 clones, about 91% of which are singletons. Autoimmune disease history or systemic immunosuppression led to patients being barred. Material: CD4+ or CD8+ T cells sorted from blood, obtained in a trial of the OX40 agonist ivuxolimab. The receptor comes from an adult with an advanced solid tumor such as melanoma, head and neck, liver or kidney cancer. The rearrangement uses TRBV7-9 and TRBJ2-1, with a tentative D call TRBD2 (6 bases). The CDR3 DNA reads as TGTGCCAGCAGCCTGGGGCGGGAAAGTTACAATGAGCAGTTCTTC. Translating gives CASSLGRESYNEQFF. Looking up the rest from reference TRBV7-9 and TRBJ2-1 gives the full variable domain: DTGVSQNPRHKITKRGQNVTFRCDPISEHNRLYWYRQTLGQGPEFLTYFQNEAQLEKSRLLSDRFSAERPKGSFSTLEIQRTEQGDSAMYLCASSLGRESYNEQFFGPGTRLTVL.